A single sample is the source of the 6 T cell receptor beta chains below, sequenced in a study of OX40 agonist ivuxolimab in advanced cancers. Repertoires were generated with immunoSEQ multiplex PCR, while TCRdb's copy carries only in-frame clones and drops some. This sample yields roughly 50,000 clones, of which roughly four fifths are seen a single time; around 3.9% belongs to the top ten. The sequences come from CD4+ or CD8+ T cells sorted from blood, collected in a trial of the OX40 agonist ivuxolimab. These receptors were obtained from an adult with an advanced solid tumor such as melanoma, head and neck, liver or kidney cancer.

The chain uses TRBV7-2 and TRBJ2-1; the D call may be TRBD1 or TRBD2 (5 bases each). V lost 5 bases and J lost 7, with 9 bases in between. CDR3 length: 12 residues. Per the germline V gene, CDR1 is SGHTA and CDR2 is FQGNSA. The CDR3 DNA is TGTGCCAGCAGCCCGTGGGGGAATGAGCAGTTCTTC. It yields the protein CASSPWGNEQFF.

CDR3 sequence: CASSKGALSSTDTQYF. The CDR3 region has the DNA TGTGCCAGCAGCAAGGGCGCCCTATCTAGCACAGATACGCAGTATTTT. The genes are TRBV5-4 and TRBJ2-3; no clear D gene. The CDR3 extends over 16 amino acids. The V and J ends lost 4 bases and 0 bases respectively, with 15 bases between them. The germline gives CDR1 SGHNT, CDR2 YYREEE (reference sequence).

The chain uses TRBV10-3 and TRBJ2-3, with D perhaps TRBD2 (6 bases). Trimming cost V 4 bases and J 2 bases, with 13 bases left between them. The CDR3 length is 15 residues. Germline V gene data show CDR1 as ENHRY and CDR2 as SYGVKD. The CDR3 protein is CAISGGDGSTDTQYF. The CDR3 DNA follows: TGTGCCATCAGTGGGGGGGACGGATCCACAGATACGCAGTATTTT.

The chain has TRBV5-8 and TRBJ2-1; possible D gene TRBD2, 5 bases. The V end lost 0 bases, the J end lost 2 bases, and 9 bases lay between the germline ends. The CDR3 contains 15 residues. Per germline, CDR1 SGHTS and CDR2 YDEGEE. The DNA for the CDR3 is TGTGCCAGCAGCTTGGGACTATTACCCTACAATGAGCAGTTCTTC. Residues: CASSLGLLPYNEQFF.

The chain employs TRBV11-2 and TRBJ1-4, with TRBD1 matching over 8 bases. CDR1 is SGHAT, CDR2 FQNNGV, per germline. The V segment lost 6 bases and the J segment 8 bases; nucleotides outside the gene matches: 8. The CDR3 spans 14 residues. This CDR3 is CASSLDRDGEKLFF. The CDR3 DNA reads as TGTGCCAGCAGTTTGGACAGGGATGGGGAAAAACTGTTTTTT.

The chain couples TRBV6-5 to TRBJ2-3, with D uncertain. The V and J ends lost 0 bases and 1 base respectively, with 11 bases between them. CDR3 size: 16 residues. The germline CDR1 and CDR2 sequences are MNHEY and SVGAGI. CDR3 amino acids: CASSYSRLPGTDTQYF. For the CDR3, the DNA is TGTGCCAGCAGTTACTCGAGGCTACCCGGCACAGATACGCAGTATTTT.